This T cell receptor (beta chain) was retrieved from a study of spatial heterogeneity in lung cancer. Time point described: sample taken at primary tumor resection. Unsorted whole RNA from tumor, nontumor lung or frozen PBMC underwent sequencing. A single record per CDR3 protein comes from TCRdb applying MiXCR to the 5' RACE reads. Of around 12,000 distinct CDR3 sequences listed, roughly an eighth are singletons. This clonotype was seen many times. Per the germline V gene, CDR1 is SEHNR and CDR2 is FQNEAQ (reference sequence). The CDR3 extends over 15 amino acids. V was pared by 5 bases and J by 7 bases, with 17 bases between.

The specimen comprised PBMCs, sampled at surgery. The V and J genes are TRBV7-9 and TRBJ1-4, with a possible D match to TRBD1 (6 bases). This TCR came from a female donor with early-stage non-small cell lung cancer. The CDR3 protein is CASSRYGGRGEKLFF. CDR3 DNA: TGTGCCAGCAGCCGATATGGGGGGCGCGGTGAAAAACTGTTTTTT.